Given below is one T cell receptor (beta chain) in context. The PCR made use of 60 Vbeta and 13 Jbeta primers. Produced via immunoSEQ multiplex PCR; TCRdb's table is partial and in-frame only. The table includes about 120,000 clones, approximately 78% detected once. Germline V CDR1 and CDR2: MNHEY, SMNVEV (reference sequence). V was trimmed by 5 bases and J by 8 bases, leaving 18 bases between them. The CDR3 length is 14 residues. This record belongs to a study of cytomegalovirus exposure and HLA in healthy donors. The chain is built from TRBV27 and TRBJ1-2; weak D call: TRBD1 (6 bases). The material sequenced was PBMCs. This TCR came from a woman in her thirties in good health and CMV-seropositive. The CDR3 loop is CASSRGGHLGGYTF. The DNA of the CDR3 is TGTGCCAGCAGTCGAGGGGGACACCTAGGAGGCTACACCTTC.